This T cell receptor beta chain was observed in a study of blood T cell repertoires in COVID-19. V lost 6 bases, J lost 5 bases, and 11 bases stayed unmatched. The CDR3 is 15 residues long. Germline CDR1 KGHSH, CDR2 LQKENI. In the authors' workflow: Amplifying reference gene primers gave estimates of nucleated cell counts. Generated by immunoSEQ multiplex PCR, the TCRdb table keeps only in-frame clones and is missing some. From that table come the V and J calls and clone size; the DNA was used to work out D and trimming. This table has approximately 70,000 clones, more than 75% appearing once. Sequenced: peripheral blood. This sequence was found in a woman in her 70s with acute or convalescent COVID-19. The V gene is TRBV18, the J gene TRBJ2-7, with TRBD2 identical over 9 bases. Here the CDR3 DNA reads TGTGCCAGCTCCCTTGGGACTAGCTCTCCCAACGAGCAGTACTTC. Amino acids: CASSLGTSSPNEQYF.